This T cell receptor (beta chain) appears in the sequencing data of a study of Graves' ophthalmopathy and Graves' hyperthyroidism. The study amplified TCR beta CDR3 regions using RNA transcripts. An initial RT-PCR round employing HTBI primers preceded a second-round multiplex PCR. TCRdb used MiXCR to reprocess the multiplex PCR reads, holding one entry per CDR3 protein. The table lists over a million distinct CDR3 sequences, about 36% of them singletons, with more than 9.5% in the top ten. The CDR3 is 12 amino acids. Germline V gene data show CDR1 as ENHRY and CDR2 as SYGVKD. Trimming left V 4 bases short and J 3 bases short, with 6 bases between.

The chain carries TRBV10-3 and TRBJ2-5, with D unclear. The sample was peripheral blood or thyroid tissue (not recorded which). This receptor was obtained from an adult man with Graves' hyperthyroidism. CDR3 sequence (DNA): TGTGCCATCAGTGTAGTGGAAGAGACCCAGTACTTC. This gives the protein CAISVVEETQYF.